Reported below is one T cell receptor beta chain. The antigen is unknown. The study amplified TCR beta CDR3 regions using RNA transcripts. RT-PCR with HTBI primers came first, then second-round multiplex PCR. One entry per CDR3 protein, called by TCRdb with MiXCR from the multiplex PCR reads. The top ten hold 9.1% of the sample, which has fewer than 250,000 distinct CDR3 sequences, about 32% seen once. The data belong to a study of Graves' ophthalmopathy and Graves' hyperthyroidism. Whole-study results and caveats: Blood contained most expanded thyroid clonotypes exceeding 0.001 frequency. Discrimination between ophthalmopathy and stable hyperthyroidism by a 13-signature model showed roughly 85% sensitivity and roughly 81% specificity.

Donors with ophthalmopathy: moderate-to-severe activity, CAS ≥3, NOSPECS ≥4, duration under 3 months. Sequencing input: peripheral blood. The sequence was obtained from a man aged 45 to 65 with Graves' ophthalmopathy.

CDR3 amino acids: CASSGSLSGAYSPLHF. The CDR3, as DNA: TGTGCCAGCAGTGGATCCCTCTCAGGGGCTTATTCACCCCTCCACTTT. The chain recombines TRBV6-1 with TRBJ1-6, with D tentatively TRBD1 (6 bases). V lost 4 bases to trimming and J lost 8 bases, with 18 bases between them. The CDR3 extends over 16 amino acids. Germline CDR1 MNHNS, CDR2 SASEGT.